This TCR beta chain was retrieved from a study of blood T cell repertoires in COVID-19. Only one count was recorded for this clone. Assay used: immunoSEQ multiplex PCR; TCRdb lists only in-frame clones, some missing. The data show 55,000 to 70,000 clones, around 90% seen once. CDR3 length equals 12 residues. The germline gives CDR1 MNHNS, CDR2 SASEGT. The sequenced sample consisted of peripheral blood. V and J are TRBV6-1 and TRBJ1-2; 7 bases agree with TRBD1. The origin of this receptor is a woman aged 60-75 years with COVID-19, enrolled during active disease. The CDR3 DNA sequence: TGTGTAGGGGGCGGTGGGCACTATGGCTACACCTTC. Translating gives CVGGGGHYGYTF.